The rows below give T cell receptor beta chains drawn from one sample of a study of shared clonotypes between healthy human individuals. Profiling relied on immunoSEQ multiplex PCR, and the TCRdb table lists in-frame clones only, not all of them. The sample holds millions of clones, roughly 92% seen once. Input material: naive CD4+ T cells sorted from blood. These TCRs come from a man aged 18-30 years in good health. CDR3s include the opening cysteine and the closing phenylalanine or tryptophan. The D gene is left open where the match is weak. Not all rows give a size; the values are once, few, many and, for expanded clones, a class.

J: TRBJ2-1; D: TRBD2; V: TRBV5-1; size: -; CDR3: CASSLLAGGPNEQFF; DNA: TGCGCCAGCAGCTTACTAGCGGGGGGCCCCAATGAGCAGTTCTTC
J: TRBJ2-1; D: -; V: TRBV6-6; size: -; CDR3: CASSYGGPSYNEQFF; DNA: TGTGCCAGCAGTTACGGGGGACCGAGTTACAATGAGCAGTTCTTC
J: TRBJ2-1; D: TRBD2; V: TRBV19; size: once; CDR3: CASSILAGGSNSYNEQFF; DNA: TGTGCCAGTAGTATCTTAGCGGGAGGCTCAAACTCCTACAATGAGCAGTTCTTC
J: TRBJ2-4; D: -; V: TRBV29-1; size: -; CDR3: CSVVSRTKNIQYF; DNA: TGCAGCGTTGTTTCACGGACCAAAAACATTCAGTACTTC
J: TRBJ2-1; D: -; V: TRBV10-2; size: -; CDR3: CASNQDPVYNEQFF; DNA: TGCGCCAGCAACCAGGACCCGGTTTACAATGAGCAGTTCTTC
J: TRBJ1-5; D: -; V: TRBV27; size: -; CDR3: CASSRGDPYNQPQHF; DNA: TGTGCCAGCAGCCGGGGCGACCCTTACAATCAGCCCCAGCATTTT
J: TRBJ1-1; D: -; V: TRBV14; size: -; CDR3: CASSIHYSAAGANTEAFF; DNA: TGTGCCAGCAGTATTCATTATAGCGCGGCAGGGGCGAACACTGAAGCTTTCTTT
J: TRBJ1-1; D: -; V: TRBV19; size: -; CDR3: CASSNREVNTEAFF; DNA: TGTGCCAGTAGTAACAGGGAGGTGAACACTGAAGCTTTCTTT
J: TRBJ1-1; D: -; V: TRBV6-1; size: -; CDR3: CASSENGGNTEAFF; DNA: TGTGCCAGCAGTGAAAATGGCGGAAACACTGAAGCTTTCTTT
J: TRBJ1-2; D: -; V: TRBV27; size: -; CDR3: CASSFGMGDYGYTF; DNA: TGTGCCAGCAGTTTCGGTATGGGGGACTATGGCTACACCTTC
J: TRBJ2-4; D: -; V: TRBV20-1; size: -; CDR3: CSALLGNIQYF; DNA: TGCAGTGCTTTGTTAGGAAACATTCAGTACTTC
J: TRBJ1-6; D: -; V: TRBV7-2; size: once; CDR3: CASSLRGAGSPLHF; DNA: TGTGCCAGCAGCTTAAGGGGGGCGGGTTCACCCCTCCACTTT
J: TRBJ1-1; D: -; V: TRBV5-4; size: -; CDR3: CASSLVGGGNTEAFF; DNA: TGTGCCAGCAGCTTGGTCGGGGGCGGGAACACTGAAGCTTTCTTT
J: TRBJ1-6; D: -; V: TRBV5-1; size: -; CDR3: CASSDVGSRTNSPLHF; DNA: TGCGCCAGCAGCGACGTGGGTTCCAGGACCAATTCACCCCTCCACTTT
J: TRBJ1-6; D: TRBD1; V: TRBV6-6; size: once; CDR3: CASSYGTEVNSPLHF; DNA: TGTGCCAGCAGTTACGGGACAGAAGTAAATTCACCCCTCCACTTT
J: TRBJ2-1; D: TRBD2; V: TRBV6-6; size: -; CDR3: CASSRPSGGADSEQFF; DNA: TGTGCCAGCAGTCGCCCTAGCGGGGGAGCGGACAGTGAGCAGTTCTTC
J: TRBJ1-5; D: TRBD1; V: TRBV6-1; size: -; CDR3: CASTGGTGGNQPQHF; DNA: TGTGCCAGCACAGGTGGCACAGGGGGCAATCAGCCCCAGCATTTT
J: TRBJ2-3; D: TRBD2; V: TRBV5-1; size: -; CDR3: CASSLVLAGRTDTQYF; DNA: TGCGCCAGCAGCTTGGTTTTAGCGGGGCGCACAGATACGCAGTATTTT
J: TRBJ1-1; D: TRBD1; V: TRBV7-3; size: -; CDR3: CASSLTLAGGKNTEAFF; DNA: TGTGCCAGCAGCTTAACGTTGGCAGGGGGTAAGAACACTGAAGCTTTCTTT
J: TRBJ2-5; D: TRBD2; V: TRBV7-8; size: -; CDR3: CASSGTSGGLSQETQYF; DNA: TGTGCCAGCAGTGGGACTAGCGGTGGACTATCTCAAGAGACCCAGTACTTC
J: TRBJ2-2; D: -; V: TRBV4-3; size: once; CDR3: CASSQSSGVTGELFF; DNA: TGCGCCAGCAGCCAGTCATCGGGGGTCACCGGGGAGCTGTTTTTT
J: TRBJ2-7; D: -; V: TRBV5-4; size: -; CDR3: CASSFYPSGEQYF; DNA: TGTGCCAGCAGCTTTTATCCTAGTGGCGAGCAGTACTTC
J: TRBJ2-6; D: TRBD1; V: TRBV19; size: once; CDR3: CASNPDRGKSGANVLTF; DNA: TGTGCCAGTAATCCAGACAGGGGGAAGTCTGGGGCCAACGTCCTGACTTTC
J: TRBJ2-3; D: -; V: TRBV4-1; size: -; CDR3: CASRRLTGTDTQYF; DNA: TGCGCCAGCAGACGCCTTACAGGGACAGATACGCAGTATTTT
J: TRBJ1-1; D: -; V: TRBV2; size: few; CDR3: CASSQDGFEAFF; DNA: TGTGCCAGCAGTCAGGACGGATTTGAAGCTTTCTTT
J: TRBJ1-2; D: TRBD1; V: TRBV6-5; size: -; CDR3: CASSMGSGQGYGYTF; DNA: TGTGCCAGCAGTATGGGATCGGGACAGGGCTATGGCTACACCTTC
J: TRBJ1-5; D: -; V: TRBV30; size: few; CDR3: CAWSRRASRELSNQPQHF; DNA: TGTGCCTGGAGCCGGCGGGCAAGTAGGGAACTTAGCAATCAGCCCCAGCATTTT